Listed below are T cell receptor beta chains from one sample, sequenced in a study of T-cell memory formation after mild COVID-19. TCRdb called the 5' RACE reads again in MiXCR, with one record for every CDR3 protein. This sample has about 320,000 distinct CDR3 sequences; 14% occur once, and the top ten carry roughly 23%. Sequencing was performed on PBMCs or a T cell subset sorted from them (not recorded which). These receptors all come from a man aged 18 to 30 who had mild COVID-19 (a few samples of this study predate the infection). Cell type and time point are not known. Each CDR3 is given with its conserved first and last residue. Fields, in order: D gene, V gene, clone size, J gene, CDR3 DNA, CDR3 protein. The D gene is left open where the match is weak. Clone size is given for some rows only: seen once, a few or many times, or a class if the clone is expanded.

D: TRBD1
V: TRBV29-1
size: .
J: TRBJ1-2
DNA: TGCAGCGTTGATTGGAAGGGACAGAGCACATCCTTC
CDR3: CSVDWKGQSTSF

D: .
V: TRBV4-1
size: many
J: TRBJ1-6
DNA: TGCGCCAGCAGCCAAGGACGGTTAAGGGCAAGCTCCTATAATTCACCCCTCCACTTT
CDR3: CASSQGRLRASSYNSPLHF

D: .
V: TRBV6-2/TRBV6-3
size: many
J: TRBJ2-3
DNA: TGTGCCAGCAGTTACGGCCTAGCCTCAGATACGCAGTATTTT
CDR3: CASSYGLASDTQYF

D: TRBD2
V: TRBV20-1
size: .
J: TRBJ2-1
DNA: TGCAGTGCCTCTCGCGGGGGGGCCGGCAATGAGCAGTTCTTC
CDR3: CSASRGGAGNEQFF

D: .
V: TRBV7-6
size: many
J: TRBJ1-1
DNA: TGTGCCAGCAGCCCTGGAGGACTGAACACTGAAGCTTTCTTT
CDR3: CASSPGGLNTEAFF

D: TRBD2
V: TRBV20-1
size: few
J: TRBJ2-3
DNA: TGCAGTGCCAAACTAGCGGGGGACACAGATACGCAGTATTTT
CDR3: CSAKLAGDTDTQYF

D: TRBD2
V: TRBV7-2
size: few
J: TRBJ2-5
DNA: TGTGCCAGCAGCTATCGACTAGCAGAGACCCAGTACTTC
CDR3: CASSYRLAETQYF

D: .
V: TRBV6-5
size: .
J: TRBJ1-4
DNA: TGTGCCAGCAGAAGAGACCCCTGGGGTAATGAAAAACTGTTTTTT
CDR3: CASRRDPWGNEKLFF

D: .
V: TRBV2
size: .
J: TRBJ1-2
DNA: TGTGCCAGCAGTGTACCCCTCTCGGGCTACACCTTC
CDR3: CASSVPLSGYTF

D: .
V: TRBV5-5
size: .
J: TRBJ2-7
DNA: TGTGCCAGCAGCTCATCAACCCGGACCTTTACATCCTACGAGCAGTACTTC
CDR3: CASSSSTRTFTSYEQYF

D: TRBD2
V: TRBV7-3
size: .
J: TRBJ2-1
DNA: TGTGCCAGCAGACCTGATAGCGGGGGCCACTCCTACAATGAGCAGTTCTTC
CDR3: CASRPDSGGHSYNEQFF

D: .
V: TRBV7-2
size: few
J: TRBJ2-1
DNA: TGTGCCAGCGGGCTAGCCCCCTACAATGAGCAGTTCTTC
CDR3: CASGLAPYNEQFF

D: .
V: TRBV7-2
size: few
J: TRBJ1-1
DNA: TGTGCCAGCAGCCTAATGGGACAAGGGAACACTGAAGCTTTCTTT
CDR3: CASSLMGQGNTEAFF

D: .
V: TRBV5-1
size: .
J: TRBJ2-3
DNA: TGCGCCAGCAGCGACTATGTCGGCTTTGGCACAGATACGCAGTATTTT
CDR3: CASSDYVGFGTDTQYF

D: TRBD1
V: TRBV5-1
size: few
J: TRBJ2-3
DNA: TGCGCCAGCAGCTTGGGGACAGGGCGAAGCACAGATACGCAGTATTTT
CDR3: CASSLGTGRSTDTQYF

D: .
V: TRBV29-1
size: few
J: TRBJ1-1
DNA: TGCAGCGTTAAAGGGTTAGGCACTGAAGCTTTCTTT
CDR3: CSVKGLGTEAFF

D: .
V: TRBV6-5
size: .
J: TRBJ2-1
DNA: TGTGCCAGCAGTTTCTACGGGGGAAAAGCCTACAATGAGCAGTTCTTC
CDR3: CASSFYGGKAYNEQFF

D: .
V: TRBV6-2/TRBV6-3
size: .
J: TRBJ2-6
DNA: TGTGCCAGCAGCTACATAGCTGGGGCCAACGTCCTGACTTTC
CDR3: CASSYIAGANVLTF

D: .
V: TRBV12-3/TRBV12-4
size: .
J: TRBJ1-2
DNA: TGTGCCAGCAGTTGGTCCGCCTATGGCTACACCTTC
CDR3: CASSWSAYGYTF

D: .
V: TRBV6-2/TRBV6-3
size: .
J: TRBJ1-2
DNA: TGTGCCAGCAGTTCCGTCCTGAAAGACAGGCTCTATGGCTACACCTTC
CDR3: CASSSVLKDRLYGYTF

D: .
V: TRBV7-7
size: once
J: TRBJ2-3
DNA: TGTGCCAGCAGCTTAGGAGGTTCCAGGGCAGATACGCAGTATTTT
CDR3: CASSLGGSRADTQYF

D: TRBD1
V: TRBV7-9
size: .
J: TRBJ2-1
DNA: TGTGCCAGCAGCCGGGGACAGGGGACACCCAATGAGCAGTTCTTC
CDR3: CASSRGQGTPNEQFF

D: .
V: TRBV5-1
size: .
J: TRBJ2-3
DNA: TGCGCCAGCAGCCCTGAAGGAATGCCCGGGGTTGATACGCAGTATTTT
CDR3: CASSPEGMPGVDTQYF

D: .
V: TRBV7-3
size: .
J: TRBJ2-7
DNA: TGTGCCAGCAGCACAAATACAGGGAACGAGCAGTACTTC
CDR3: CASSTNTGNEQYF

D: TRBD1
V: TRBV20-1
size: .
J: TRBJ1-1
DNA: TGCAGTGTTAGCAGGGGGACTGAAGCTTTCTTT
CDR3: CSVSRGTEAFF

D: TRBD2
V: TRBV9
size: .
J: TRBJ2-7
DNA: TGTGCCAGCAGCCCCCGGAGGAGCGGGGGCTCCTCCTACGAGCAGTACTTC
CDR3: CASSPRRSGGSSYEQYF

D: TRBD2
V: TRBV20-1
size: .
J: TRBJ2-5
DNA: TGCAGTGCTGGGGGACTAGCGGATCAAGAGACCCAGTACTTC
CDR3: CSAGGLADQETQYF

D: .
V: TRBV5-1
size: few
J: TRBJ2-1
DNA: TGCGCCAGCAACTTGATGTCCTCCTACAATGAGCAGTTCTTC
CDR3: CASNLMSSYNEQFF

D: TRBD1
V: TRBV6-2/TRBV6-3
size: .
J: TRBJ2-4
DNA: TGTGCCAGCAGTTTTCTCCTCGCAGGACAGGGGTTAAACATTCAGTACTTC
CDR3: CASSFLLAGQGLNIQYF

D: .
V: TRBV9
size: few
J: TRBJ1-6
DNA: TGTGCCAGCAGCGTAGGGAGGGAAGCCTATAATTCACCCCTCCACTTT
CDR3: CASSVGREAYNSPLHF

D: .
V: TRBV6-5
size: few
J: TRBJ1-6
DNA: TGTGCCAGCAGTTACTTGCATAACAGGGATTCACCCCTCCACTTT
CDR3: CASSYLHNRDSPLHF

D: .
V: TRBV27
size: few
J: TRBJ2-2
DNA: TGTGCCAGCAGTCCCTTAGTCGGGGGGCTCACCGGGGAGCTGTTTTTT
CDR3: CASSPLVGGLTGELFF

D: .
V: TRBV6-5
size: .
J: TRBJ1-2
DNA: TGTGCCAGCACGAGGGGGTACGGCTATGGCTACACCTTC
CDR3: CASTRGYGYGYTF

D: .
V: TRBV28
size: .
J: TRBJ1-4
DNA: TGTGCCGTCGGCCTATTTAGGGGACCTGAAAAACTGTTTTTT
CDR3: CAVGLFRGPEKLFF

D: .
V: TRBV4-1
size: .
J: TRBJ1-1
DNA: TGCGCCAGCAGCCAAGAAGAGAACAGGGACACTGAAGCTTTCTTT
CDR3: CASSQEENRDTEAFF

D: .
V: TRBV5-6
size: few
J: TRBJ2-3
DNA: TGTGCCAGCGGGGTGGGCACAGATACGCAGTATTTT
CDR3: CASGVGTDTQYF

D: .
V: TRBV7-9
size: .
J: TRBJ1-1
DNA: TGTGCCAGCAGCCCTCATAATAGCGGGAACACTGAAGCTTTCTTT
CDR3: CASSPHNSGNTEAFF

D: .
V: TRBV20-1
size: .
J: TRBJ2-1
DNA: TGCAGTGCTAGAGTCGTGACCCACAATGAGCAGTTCTTC
CDR3: CSARVVTHNEQFF

D: .
V: TRBV7-2
size: few
J: TRBJ1-1
DNA: TGTGCCAGCAGCAAAGACGGGGGGAAGACTGAAGCTTTCTTT
CDR3: CASSKDGGKTEAFF

D: .
V: TRBV4-1
size: .
J: TRBJ1-1
DNA: TGCGCCAGCAGCCAACTGGGGGCACGAACTGAAGCTTTCTTT
CDR3: CASSQLGARTEAFF